This T cell receptor (beta chain) was sequenced in a study of CD8 T cells in ankylosing spondylitis. This CDR3 has 17 amino acids. V shed 4 bases, J shed 1 base, and the junction held 11 bases outside the gene matches. The germline CDR1 and CDR2 sequences are MDHEN and SYDVKM. With molecular barcodes, quantitative 5'-RACE was used to make the TCR beta libraries. MiXCR, applied by TCRdb to the 5' RACE reads, yields one record per CDR3 protein. The data hold roughly 700,000 distinct CDR3 sequences, with around 17% observed a single time. In the case of this clonotype: The antigen remains unidentified.

Study-wide results and caveats: CD8+ disease-linked clones were present at relatively low frequencies in blood. Researchers reportedly found disease-linked clones significantly enriched in matched ankylosing spondylitis synovial fluid. A motif in TCR beta, a set of seven to nine highly homologous variants, appeared characteristic of ankylosing spondylitis blood.

The sequence derives from a male donor with ankylosing spondylitis. The chain uses TRBV28 and TRBJ2-5; 8 bases are a match to TRBD2. Sequencing used blood, either unsorted or a sorted T cell fraction (not recorded which). The CDR3 nucleotides read TGTGCCAGCAGTTGGGGGGTGGCGGGAGGCTTCCAAGAGACCCAGTACTTC. Its translation is CASSWGVAGGFQETQYF.